These 10 T cell receptor beta chains were sequenced from one sample in a study of shared clonotypes between healthy human individuals. Produced via immunoSEQ multiplex PCR; TCRdb's table is partial and in-frame only. This repertoire shows 550,000 to 850,000 clones, approximately 72% found once; its top ten account for under 2%. Sequenced input: memory CD4+ T cells sorted from blood. Subset here: CD45RA-negative fraction. The receptor set was obtained from a woman between 25 and 40 years old in good health.

This sequence joins TRBV6-6 and TRBJ1-2; 8 bases are shared with TRBD1. Germline values: CDR1 MNHNY, CDR2 SVGAGI (reference sequence). Trimming removed 0 bases from V and 4 bases from J; junction bases left unmatched: 1. This CDR3 contains 14 residues. The CDR3 nucleotides are TGTGCCAGCAGTTACTCGGACAGGGCCTATGGCTACACCTTC. This gives the protein CASSYSDRAYGYTF.

This chain joins TRBV10-2 and TRBJ1-2, with unresolved D. V lost 3 bases and J lost 3, with 8 bases in between. Germline loops: CDR1 WSHSY, CDR2 SAAADI. The length of the CDR3 is 13 residues. CDR3 nucleotide sequence: TGCGCCAGCAGTGACGGGAAGGACTATGGCTACACCTTC. Its translation: CASSDGKDYGYTF.

This rearrangement joins TRBV7-2 to TRBJ2-5; D unresolved. Germline-derived CDR1 and CDR2 are SGHTA and FQGNSA. Trimming removed 2 bases at V and 1 base at J, with 8 bases between. The CDR3 spans 14 residues. This CDR3 reads CASSLKGVQETQYF. The CDR3 nucleotides read TGTGCCAGCAGCTTAAAAGGTGTCCAAGAGACCCAGTACTTC.

This rearrangement joins TRBV4-1 to TRBJ2-1, with D possibly matching TRBD2 (5 bases). The CDR3 contains 16 residues. V was shortened by 2 bases and J by 9 bases, with 20 bases between the two germline ends. Germline CDR1 and CDR2: MGHRA and YSYEKL. The CDR3 bases are TGCGCCAGCAGCCAACCGGGATCCCCAAGCCTTCGTGAGCAGTTCTTC. It specifies CASSQPGSPSLREQFF.

This rearrangement joins TRBV28 to TRBJ1-1; D is perhaps TRBD1 (6 bases). Germline values: CDR1 MDHEN, CDR2 SYDVKM. This CDR3 has 15 residues. V dropped 6 bases and J dropped 5 bases, with 19 bases sitting between them. This chain's CDR3 is CASRTPSTGNTEAFF. CDR3 coding DNA: TGTGCCAGCAGAACCCCATCCACAGGGAATACTGAAGCTTTCTTT.

The V and J genes are TRBV2 and TRBJ1-6; D is perhaps TRBD1 (5 bases). The CDR3 loop spans 14 amino acids. V was shortened by 2 bases and J by 8 bases, with 10 bases between the two germline ends. Germline V gene lookup returns CDR1 SNHLY and CDR2 FYNNEI. The CDR3 DNA is TGTGCCAGCAGTGAAAGGGCGGGGGATTCACCCCTCCACTTT. Translating gives CASSERAGDSPLHF.

This clone was recorded a few times. The chain has TRBV5-1 and TRBJ2-2, with 9 bases identical to TRBD2. Germline V gives CDR1 SGHRS, CDR2 YFSETQ. The CDR3 extends over 18 amino acids. The trim removed 0 bases at V and 3 bases at J, leaving 9 bases unmatched. DNA for the CDR3: TGCGCCAGCAGCTTGGTGGCTAGCGGGAAATGGGACACCGGGGAGCTGTTTTTT. Amino acids: CASSLVASGKWDTGELFF.

This clone has more than one count but fewer than ten. The chain has TRBV28 and TRBJ2-7; D unclear. Germline CDR1 is MDHEN and CDR2 is SYDVKM. Trimming pared 6 bases from V and 7 bases from J, leaving 25 bases between. This CDR3 contains 16 residues. In DNA, the CDR3 is TGTGCCAGCAGCTCCCGCCCTGAATGGGGTGTGTGGGAGCAGTACTTC. It codes for CASSSRPEWGVWEQYF. Full variable domain (outside the CDR3, taken from reference TRBV28 and TRBJ2-7): DVKVTQSSRYLVKRTGEKVFLECVQDMDHENMFWYRQDPGLGLRLIYFSYDVKMKEKGDIPEGYSVSREKKERFSLILESASTNQTSMYLCASSSRPEWGVWEQYFGPGTRLTVT.

This clone was observed once. The chain couples TRBV27 to TRBJ2-7, with TRBD1 matching over 9 bases. Germline assignment: CDR1 MNHEY and CDR2 SMNVEV (reference sequence). The V gene end was trimmed by 8 bases and the J gene end by 6 bases; junction bases not matched to a gene: 5. This CDR3 has 12 residues. The CDR3 loop is CASRTGEGEQYF. Written as DNA, the CDR3 is TGTGCCAGCCGGACAGGGGAGGGCGAGCAGTACTTC.

The chain couples TRBV18 to TRBJ2-7; possibly TRBD1 for D (11 bases). Between the trimmed V and J ends, which lost 3 bases and 0 bases, there was a span of 27 bases. Germline assignment: CDR1 KGHSH and CDR2 LQKENI. This CDR3 is 20 amino acids long. Written as DNA, the CDR3 is TGTGCCAGCTCACCGGACAGGGGGCCGACTAGCGGGTGGATCTCCTACGAGCAGTACTTC. Encoded protein: CASSPDRGPTSGWISYEQYF.